The sequence of this TCR beta chain was determined in a study of shared clonotypes between healthy human individuals. About this clone: The antigen is not known.

Profiling relied on immunoSEQ multiplex PCR, and the TCRdb table lists in-frame clones only, not all of them. The sample records more than 2,000,000 clones, 85% to 95% being singletons. Negatively enriched CD4+ T cells were divided by CD45RA into naive and memory. The study's findings and limits: Represented genetic and exposure-history diversity was restricted by having few donors. Specimens sampled were limited to blood, with tissue repertoires likely differing. Naive subsets generally exceeded memory subsets in estimated richness.

The sample comprised naive CD4+ T cells from PBMCs. Subset: CD45RA+ positively selected. The origin of this receptor is a man aged 18 to 29 in good health. Some clones in this sample may be carry-over from other donors' samples.

CDR3 coding DNA: TGTGCCAGCAGCAAAAGGGAATTCACTGAAGCTTTCTTT. This gives the protein CASSKREFTEAFF. The chain combines TRBV5-6 with TRBJ1-1; unclear D gene. Between the trimmed V and J ends, which lost 4 bases and 4 bases, there was a span of 11 bases. The CDR3 spans 13 residues. Germline V gene sequence: CDR1 SGHDT, CDR2 YYEEEE.